This entry features one T cell receptor beta chain sequence. Its antigen is as yet unknown. The data were taken from a study of cytomegalovirus exposure and HLA in healthy donors. The PCR made use of 60 Vbeta and 13 Jbeta primers. Assay used: immunoSEQ multiplex PCR; TCRdb lists only in-frame clones, some missing. This table holds about 86,000 clones, just over 70% found once. Notes on the study in general: Associated with HLA alleles at 0.05 false discovery rate in a later analysis were 16,951 TCR beta sequences. In vitro confirmation showed three CMV-associated chains to be CMV antigen specific. When analyzed later, a missense DCLRE1C variant was found to be linked to TCR beta V- and J-gene trimming. The listing of 150 to 200 TCR beta chains classed them as cytomegalovirus-associated.

The CDR3 runs 11 residues. Trimming took off 6 bases at V and 9 bases at J, with 15 bases between the two ends. CDR1 and CDR2 from the germline V gene are SQVTM and ANQGSEA. The clonotype comes from a man in his sixties in good health and CMV-seronegative. V is TRBV29-1 and J is TRBJ2-7; D is possibly TRBD2 (5 bases). Source material: PBMCs. DNA of the CDR3: TGCAGCGTCCCCCGGGAAGGAGGGCAGTACTTC. It is translated as CSVPREGGQYF.